This T cell receptor (beta chain) is drawn from a study of T-cell reconstitution after alpha-beta-depleted transplantation in children. Whole-study results and caveats: Reportedly, roughly two months post-transplant, alpha-beta T cells arose from several hundred expanded graft clones.

V shed 5 bases and J shed 3 bases, with 9 bases lying between them. This CDR3 is built from 12 residues. Germline-derived CDR1 and CDR2 are SGHRS and YFSETQ. Comment on this clonotype: The antigen remains undetermined.

TCRbeta library construction was performed incorporating unique molecular identifiers. TCRdb used MiXCR to reprocess the PCR reads, holding one entry per CDR3 protein. In the table there are a few hundred thousand distinct CDR3 sequences, around 25% of which are singletons. This clonotype originated in a male patient younger than 18 who had a stem cell transplant for acute lymphoblastic leukemia, so the T cells may come from the graft donor. J is TRBJ2-7 and V is TRBV5-1, with D unresolved. This specimen consisted of PBMCs, mostly from graft donor cells, obtained 180 days after TCRalphabeta/CD19-depleted stem cell transplant. The CDR3: CASSKNSYEQYF. CDR3 in DNA: TGCGCCAGCAGTAAAAACAGCTACGAGCAGTACTTC. Looking up the rest from reference TRBV5-1 and TRBJ2-7 gives the full variable domain: KAGVTQTPRYLIKTRGQQVTLSCSPISGHRSVSWYQQTPGQGLQFLFEYFSETQRNKGNFPGRFSGRQFSNSRSEMNVSTLELGDSALYLCASSKNSYEQYFGPGTRLTVT.